The rows below give T cell receptor beta chains drawn from one sample of a study of Ad26.COV2.S vaccination and SARS-CoV-2 variants. TCRdb's table, derived via immunoSEQ multiplex PCR, lists solely in-frame clones and lacks some. The sample records 300,000 to 400,000 clones, 88% being singletons. This specimen consisted of peripheral blood, obtained in a trial of Ad26.COV2.S vaccine versus placebo. Every receptor here comes from a person between 18 and 59 years old who received the Ad26.COV2.S COVID-19 vaccine or a placebo. Both conserved end residues are trimmed from each CDR3.

j_call v_call cdr3_aa
TRBJ1-6 TRBV19 ASSITMDSYNSPLH
TRBJ1-6 TRBV4-3 ASSQDAGSNSPLH
TRBJ1-4 TRBV5-4 AAGGGQNEKLF
TRBJ2-3 TRBV6-5 ASSYEIRGGWDTQY
TRBJ2-1 TRBV20-1 SASRGLAGANEQF
TRBJ2-7 TRBV5-5 ASSLMGTEQY
TRBJ2-2 TRBV19 ASRGPTGYTGELF
TRBJ1-5 TRBV4-1 ASSPRHPSGNQPQH
TRBJ2-3 TRBV7-3 ASSLGGLTDTQY
TRBJ2-1 TRBV7-3 ASSFMGYNEQF
TRBJ1-4 TRBV14 ASSQVGATNEKLF
TRBJ2-7 TRBV5-5 ASSRGPGSNYEQY
TRBJ1-2 TRBV7-3 ASSLGQQYGYT
TRBJ1-1 TRBV19 ASSQGQTISNTEAF
TRBJ2-2 TRBV7-8 ASSLVERGELF
TRBJ2-5 TRBV27 ASSHGTSEETQY
TRBJ2-1 TRBV6-6 ASTLAVELNEQF
TRBJ2-7 TRBV7-9 ASSLGGASYEQY
TRBJ2-7 TRBV15 ATSREAVRGFEQY
TRBJ1-1 TRBV12-5 ASGLDTSGAF
TRBJ2-2 TRBV7-3 ASSLEGQGSGELF
TRBJ2-5 TRBV7-2 ASSWGTQETQY
TRBJ2-2 TRBV4-3 ASSQDKGYGELF
TRBJ2-5 TRBV28 ASSSYGETQY
TRBJ2-3 TRBV6-4 ASSEGLSTDTQY
TRBJ2-2 TRBV30 AWSAPPGGELF
TRBJ2-3 TRBV7-3 ASSAGQVISDTQY
TRBJ1-5 TRBV12-3/TRBV12-4 ASSSSTGAQH
TRBJ2-3 TRBV5-1 ASSLGRAATDTQY
TRBJ2-2 TRBV28 ASRPGTVHTGELF
TRBJ2-3 TRBV4-3 ASSQEGGGRYGVSDTQY
TRBJ1-1 TRBV9 ASSTGTGAEAF
TRBJ2-3 TRBV28 ASRNGLTSTDTQY
TRBJ1-4 TRBV5-1 ASSSGTASSKHGSLF
TRBJ1-1 TRBV7-8 ASSLRWTEAF
TRBJ2-7 TRBV4-2 ASSQDWAGTYEQY
TRBJ2-5 TRBV7-2 ASSKTRSGGVGETQY
TRBJ1-4 TRBV5-1 ASSLGGSNEKLF
TRBJ1-2 TRBV7-9 ASSLGPAYGYT
TRBJ2-5 TRBV15 ATSTWEGEQTQY
TRBJ1-4 TRBV12-3/TRBV12-4 ASSFSDGEKLF
TRBJ2-7 TRBV30 AWVDRGASYEQY
TRBJ1-1 TRBV4-1 ASSQYRGSGTEAF